A single sample is the source of the 10 T cell receptor beta chains below, sequenced in a study of blood T cell repertoires in COVID-19. Assay used: immunoSEQ multiplex PCR; TCRdb lists only in-frame clones, some missing. The sample shows about 400,000 clones, nearly 90% of them seen only once. Sequenced sample: PBMCs or T cells enriched from blood (not recorded which). Receptors originate from a middle-aged woman with acute COVID-19.

This clone was observed a single time. V and J are TRBV4-1 and TRBJ2-1; D is possibly TRBD1 (5 bases). The CDR3 consists of 14 residues. Germline CDR1 is MGHRA and CDR2 is YSYEKL. Between the trimmed V and J ends, which lost 0 bases and 4 bases, there was a span of 7 bases. CDR3 nucleotide sequence: TGCGCCAGCAGCCAAGAACAGGCATACAATGAGCAGTTCTTC. It encodes CASSQEQAYNEQFF.

This CDR3 is CASSARTGGNSPLHF. DNA of the CDR3: TGTGCCAGCAGTGCTCGGACAGGGGGTAATTCACCCCTCCACTTT. The rearrangement joins TRBV2 to TRBJ1-6, with 10 bases matching TRBD1. With 4 bases clipped from V and 6 bases from J, the junction kept 3 bases outside the gene matches. The CDR3 has 15 residues. CDR1 and CDR2 (germline): SNHLY, FYNNEI.

The chain links TRBV7-9 to TRBJ1-1; 9 bases map to TRBD1. With 5 bases clipped from V and 1 base from J, the junction kept 11 bases outside the gene matches. This CDR3 is built from 17 residues. Germline CDR1 and CDR2: SEHNR and FQNEAQ (reference sequence). This chain's CDR3 is CASSPQGALGPNTEAFF. The CDR3, as DNA: TGTGCCAGCAGCCCACAGGGGGCGTTGGGACCGAACACTGAAGCTTTCTTT.

The sample holds a few counts of this clone. The V and J genes are TRBV29-1 and TRBJ2-1; D gene uncertain. CDR1 SQVTM and CDR2 ANQGSEA come from the germline V gene. Trimming took off 7 bases at V and 4 bases at J, with 5 bases between the two ends. The CDR3 length is 10 residues. The chain's CDR3 is CSGAYNEQFF. CDR3 DNA: TGCAGCGGCGCTTACAATGAGCAGTTCTTC.

The rearrangement joins TRBV10-1 to TRBJ1-1; 10 bases line up with TRBD1. The germline V gene encodes CDR1 WNHNN and CDR2 SYGVQD (reference sequence). J gave up 0 bases and V 7 bases, and 8 bases lay outside the gene matches. This CDR3 has 16 amino acids. CDR3 protein: CASIDRGRCVNTEAFF. CDR3 nucleotides: TGCGCCAGCATCGACAGGGGGCGATGCGTGAACACTGAAGCTTTCTTT.

The gene calls are TRBV4-2 and TRBJ1-1, with no clear D. Germline CDR1 reads LGHNA; CDR2 reads YNFKEQ. There are 21 residues in the CDR3. V was cut by 1 base and J by 0 bases, with 27 bases left in between. For the CDR3, the DNA is TGTGCCAGCAGCCAAGTATATGGGTTCGAGGGCCCCTCGCCCTTGAACACTGAAGCTTTCTTT. Translation gives CASSQVYGFEGPSPLNTEAFF.

The V call is TRBV18, the J call TRBJ1-1; 8 bases line up with TRBD1. Germline CDR1 is KGHSH and CDR2 is LQKENI. Trimming took 2 bases from V and 1 from J; bases not matched to a gene: 9. CDR3 size: 17 residues. The CDR3 spells CASSPFSSQGGNTEAFF. As DNA, the CDR3 is TGTGCCAGCTCACCATTCTCTTCACAGGGGGGGAACACTGAAGCTTTCTTT.

The chain recombines TRBV9 with TRBJ2-5; D is undetermined. This CDR3 is built from 14 residues. CDR1 SGDLS and CDR2 YYNGEE come from the germline V gene. Trimming pared 4 bases from V and 5 bases from J, leaving 15 bases between. CDR3 protein: CASSPFGLLETQYF. DNA of the CDR3: TGTGCCAGCAGCCCTTTTGGGCTTTTGGAGACCCAGTACTTC.

CDR3 DNA: TGTGCCAGCAGCTCGAGAGCGCTGCCGGGACAGGGGGCGGAGGGAAACACCATATATTTT. Translating it yields CASSSRALPGQGAEGNTIYF. The chain uses TRBV13 and TRBJ1-3, with 12 bases that match TRBD1. The junction had 17 bases not matched to a gene; V was cut back by 4 bases and J by 4 bases. Looked up from germline, CDR1 is PRHDT and CDR2 is FYEKMQ (reference sequence). The CDR3 extends over 20 amino acids.

V gene TRBV21-1 combines with J gene TRBJ1-5. TRBV21-1 is assigned pseudogene status. The CDR3 runs 17 residues. The CDR3 spells CASSKVNRRYSNQPQHF. The CDR3, as DNA: TGTGCCAGCAGCAAAGTTAATAGGCGGTATAGCAATCAGCCCCAGCATTTT.